The 11 T cell receptor beta chains listed next were all sequenced from one sample in a study of blood T cell repertoires in COVID-19. Some clones are missing from TCRdb's copy, which holds only in-frame ones; the method was immunoSEQ multiplex PCR. Here the sample spans over 15,000 clones, 85% to 90% being singletons. Sequenced: peripheral blood. These receptors originate from an elderly woman with COVID-19, enrolled during active disease.

The chain has TRBV2 and TRBJ2-1; no clear D. V was clipped by 4 bases and J by 2 bases, with 12 bases between them. The CDR3 runs to 15 residues. CDR1 is SNHLY, CDR2 FYNNEI, per germline. The CDR3 protein is CASSGQARTYNEQFF. CDR3 bases: TGTGCCAGCAGTGGGCAGGCCAGGACCTACAATGAGCAGTTCTTC.

This sequence joins TRBV18 and TRBJ2-3, with D tentatively TRBD1 (5 bases). V was cut by 3 bases and J by 0 bases, with 13 bases left in between. Germline-derived CDR1 and CDR2 are KGHSH and LQKENI. There are 16 residues in the CDR3. The CDR3 nucleotides are TGTGCCAGCTCACCCCCCGGACAACCTAGCACAGATACGCAGTATTTT. Its translation: CASSPPGQPSTDTQYF. Together with reference TRBV18 and TRBJ2-3, the CDR3 gives the full variable domain: NAGVMQNPRHLVRRRGQEARLRCSPMKGHSHVYWYRQLPEEGLKFMVYLQKENIIDESGMPKERFSAEFPKEGPSILRIQQVVRGDSAAYFCASSPPGQPSTDTQYFGPGTRLTVL.

The chain combines TRBV7-2 with TRBJ2-2, with TRBD1 as a possible D gene (5 bases). Trimming left V 5 bases short and J 4 bases short, with 14 bases between. From germline, CDR1 is SGHTA and CDR2 FQGNSA. There are 15 residues in the CDR3. CDR3 protein: CASSLQGYSTGELFF. The DNA of the CDR3 is TGTGCCAGCAGCCTGCAGGGATATAGCACCGGGGAGCTGTTTTTT.

The chain has TRBV19 and TRBJ2-2; TRBD2 aligns across 12 bases. Unmatched junction bases numbered 0, after V lost 4 bases and J lost 0 bases. The germline CDR1 and CDR2 sequences are LNHDA and SQIVND (reference sequence). The length of the CDR3 is 16 residues. The CDR3 protein is CASSRTSGANTGELFF. Here the CDR3 DNA reads TGTGCCAGTAGTAGGACTAGCGGGGCGAACACCGGGGAGCTGTTTTTT.

This chain uses TRBV4-3 with TRBJ2-5, with D possibly being TRBD1 (6 bases). The V gene lost 1 base and the J gene lost 4 bases, with 16 bases spanning the gap. The CDR3 is 16 residues long. Germline CDR1 is LGHNA and CDR2 is YSLEER. This chain's CDR3 is CASSQGTAAIRETQYF. DNA for the CDR3: TGCGCCAGCAGCCAAGGGACAGCGGCGATTCGAGAGACCCAGTACTTC.

The V call is TRBV5-5, the J call TRBJ1-2, with 7 bases that match TRBD1. Germline V lookup: CDR1 SGHKS, CDR2 YYEKEE (reference sequence). This CDR3 is 15 amino acids long. The J segment lost 6 bases and the V segment lost 4 bases, leaving 12 bases of the junction unmatched. The CDR3 sequence: CASSPTDRVKDGYTF. CDR3 coding DNA: TGTGCCAGCAGCCCTACCGACAGGGTCAAGGATGGCTACACCTTC.

This clone appeared once. This chain connects TRBV6-2 or TRBV6-3 to TRBJ1-2; 7 nucleotides agree with TRBD1. This CDR3 comprises 14 residues. V shed 5 bases and J 3 bases; nucleotides not matched to a gene: 6. CDR1 is MNHEY and CDR2 is SVGEGT in the germline V gene. The CDR3 coding sequence is TGTGCCAGCAGTGATGGGACAGAATACTATGGCTACACCTTC. Its protein product is CASSDGTEYYGYTF.

The chain combines TRBV9 with TRBJ1-4; TRBD1 aligns across 9 bases. V shed 0 bases and J 8 bases; nucleotides not matched to a gene: 8. Germline CDR1 reads SGDLS; CDR2 reads YYNGEE. The CDR3 is made up of 16 amino acids. The chain's CDR3 is CASSVVPTGGREKLFF. The DNA for the CDR3 is TGTGCCAGCAGCGTAGTACCGACAGGGGGACGGGAAAAACTGTTTTTT.

The chain combines TRBV9 with TRBJ1-4; D remains ambiguous. CDR3 size: 13 residues. V was clipped by 0 bases and J by 10 bases, with 10 bases between them. The germline V gene has CDR1 SGDLS and CDR2 YYNGEE. In DNA form, the CDR3 reads TGTGCCAGCAGCGTAGAACCCGGTGGAAAACTGTTTTTT. Amino acid sequence: CASSVEPGGKLFF.

This sequence joins TRBV4-3 and TRBJ2-7, with TRBD2 matching 15 bases. V shed 4 bases and J 5 bases; nucleotides not matched to a gene: 9. From germline, CDR1 is LGHNA and CDR2 YSLEER. The CDR3 covers 17 residues. For the CDR3, the DNA is TGCGCCAGCAGCCTCGGGACTAGCGGGGGGTACTCGGACGAGCAGTACTTC. This sequence encodes CASSLGTSGGYSDEQYF.

This sequence joins TRBV10-2 and TRBJ2-2; TRBD1 aligns across 7 bases. The CDR3 consists of 14 residues. Germline V gives CDR1 WSHSY, CDR2 SAAADI. J was trimmed by 1 base and V by 4 bases; bases with no gene match: 0. The CDR3 sequence is CASSGTGNTGELFF. CDR3 DNA sequence: TGCGCCAGCAGTGGGACAGGGAACACCGGGGAGCTGTTTTTT.